This T cell receptor beta chain was documented in a study of blood T cell repertoires in COVID-19. At the level of the study: Collection of acute and convalescent COVID-19 samples took place in the United States, Italy and Spain.

Method: immunoSEQ multiplex PCR; TCRdb's copy keeps in-frame clones and lacks some. The sample includes approximately 150,000 clones, roughly 83% seen only once; the top ten take approximately 1.5%. This CDR3 has 13 amino acids. Germline-derived CDR1 and CDR2 are LNHDA and SQIVND (reference sequence). Losses at the gene ends were 6 bases for V and 6 bases for J; bases not matched to a gene: 8. The gene calls are TRBV19 and TRBJ2-7; 7 bases align to TRBD1. Sequencing used peripheral blood. The source of this sequence is a man aged 60-69 years with acute or convalescent COVID-19. The CDR3 coding sequence is TGTGCCAGTAGCCCTGACAGGGAAGGCGAGCAGTACTTC. This gives the protein CASSPDREGEQYF.